Each of the 10 T cell receptor beta chains below was sequenced from the same sample in a study of blood T cell repertoires in COVID-19. Sequenced by immunoSEQ multiplex PCR; TCRdb stores in-frame clones only, minus some. The profile shows approximately 47,000 clones, 84% of them singletons. The specimen sequenced was peripheral blood. The receptors shown here come from a man aged 55 to 70 with acute or convalescent COVID-19.

This sequence joins TRBV5-6 and TRBJ1-1; no definite D call. CDR1 is SGHDT and CDR2 is YYEEEE in the germline V gene. Trimming cost V 0 bases and J 7 bases, with 10 bases left between them. There are 13 residues in the CDR3. The CDR3: CASSLGVTIEAFF. For the CDR3, the DNA is TGTGCCAGCAGCTTGGGCGTAACTATTGAAGCTTTCTTT. The entire variable domain, with the rest obtained from reference TRBV5-6 and TRBJ1-1, is as follows: DAGVTQSPTHLIKTRGQQVTLRCSPKSGHDTVSWYQQALGQGPQFIFQYYEEEERQRGNFPDRFSGHQFPNYSSELNVNALLLGDSALYLCASSLGVTIEAFFGQGTRLTVV.

The J gene is TRBJ2-2, the V gene TRBV12-3 or TRBV12-4; D perhaps matches TRBD1 (6 bases). Trimming left V 3 bases short and J 14 bases short, with 13 bases between. The CDR3 spans 12 residues. CDR3 region: CASSFNRDRLFF. The DNA of the CDR3 is TGTGCCAGCAGTTTTAACAGGGATAGACTGTTTTTT.

V and J are TRBV7-2 and TRBJ2-2, with 7 nucleotides matching TRBD2. The CDR3 loop spans 15 amino acids. V gave up 4 bases and J gave up 5 bases; unmatched junction bases: 7. Germline V CDR1 and CDR2: SGHTA, FQGNSA. In DNA, the CDR3 is TGTGCCAGCAGCTGGGTAGCGGGTGCGACCGGGGAGCTGTTTTTT. Residues: CASSWVAGATGELFF.

This clone appeared a few times. The chain couples TRBV4-2 to TRBJ1-5; no definite D call. V lost 0 bases and J lost 3, with 12 bases in between. This CDR3 contains 16 residues. Per germline, CDR1 LGHNA and CDR2 YNFKEQ. CDR3 residues: CASSQETPGFNQPQHF. The CDR3 nucleotides are TGTGCCAGCAGCCAAGAAACGCCCGGGTTCAATCAGCCCCAGCATTTT.

V is TRBV7-2 and J is TRBJ2-7; tentatively, D is TRBD2 (6 bases). Trimming shortened V by 1 base and J by 6 bases, and 16 bases separated the two germline ends. The germline V gene encodes CDR1 SGHTA and CDR2 FQGNSA. The CDR3 covers 15 residues. CDR3 region: CASSLEANVGLEQYF. The CDR3 nucleotides are TGTGCCAGCAGCTTAGAAGCTAACGTGGGACTCGAGCAGTACTTC.

A remark on this clone: At one boundary the junction diverges from the germline segment, which might be a read error. V and J are TRBV7-9 and TRBJ1-2, with TRBD1 identical over 9 bases. The CDR3 consists of 13 residues. Looked up from germline, CDR1 is SEHNR and CDR2 is FQNEAQ (reference sequence). The CDR3 bases are TGTGCCAGCAGCCCAAAAAGACAGGGGGAACACCACTTC. Its protein product is CASSPKRQGEHHF.

This clone appeared a single time. V gene TRBV19 combines with J gene TRBJ2-7; 15 bases align to TRBD2. The CDR3 has 18 amino acids. Germline V gene data show CDR1 as LNHDA and CDR2 as SQIVND (reference sequence). Losses at the gene ends were 5 bases for V and 2 bases for J; bases not matched to a gene: 10. The CDR3 sequence is CASSLWTSGGAGTYEQYF. CDR3 DNA: TGTGCCAGTAGTCTATGGACTAGCGGGGGGGCTGGTACCTACGAGCAGTACTTC.

The rearrangement uses TRBV4-1 and TRBJ1-4; TRBD1 matches at 10 bases. Germline V lookup: CDR1 MGHRA, CDR2 YSYEKL. V gave up 0 bases and J gave up 9 bases; unmatched junction bases: 7. CDR3 length: 16 residues. CDR3 coding DNA: TGCGCCAGCAGCCAAGATCGAGACAGGGGGCAGAAAAAACTGTTTTTT. It translates to CASSQDRDRGQKKLFF.

The chain joins TRBV9 to TRBJ1-2, with D possibly being TRBD1 (5 bases). The CDR3 extends over 16 amino acids. Germline CDR1 and CDR2: SGDLS and YYNGEE. V lost 0 bases, J lost 2 bases, and 14 bases lay in between. The CDR3 sequence: CASSVGTGAKNYGYTF. DNA of the CDR3: TGTGCCAGCAGCGTAGGAACAGGAGCGAAAAACTATGGCTACACCTTC.

The V gene is TRBV7-2, the J gene TRBJ1-2, with 9 bases matching TRBD1. Germline V gene lookup returns CDR1 SGHTA and CDR2 FQGNSA. The CDR3 contains 13 residues. V was pared by 5 bases and J by 13 bases, with 11 bases of the junction left unmatched. CDR3 nucleotides: TGTGCCAGCAGCGGGGAGGGGACAGGGAGGGGCACCTTC. Its translation: CASSGEGTGRGTF.